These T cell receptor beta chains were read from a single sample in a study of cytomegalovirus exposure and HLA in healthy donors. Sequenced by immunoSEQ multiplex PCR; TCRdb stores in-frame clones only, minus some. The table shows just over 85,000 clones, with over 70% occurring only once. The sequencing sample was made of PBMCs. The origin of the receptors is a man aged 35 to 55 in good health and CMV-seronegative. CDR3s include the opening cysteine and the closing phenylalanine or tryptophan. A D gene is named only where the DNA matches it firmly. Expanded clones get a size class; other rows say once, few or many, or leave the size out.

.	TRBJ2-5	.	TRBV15	CATSRDPLTSQETQYF	TGTGCCACCAGCAGAGATCCGCTGACTAGCCAAGAGACCCAGTACTTC
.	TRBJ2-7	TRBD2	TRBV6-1	CASASSGASSYEQYF	TGTGCCAGCGCAAGTAGCGGGGCTAGCTCCTACGAGCAGTACTTC
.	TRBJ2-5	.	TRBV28	CASSPPGMGGYF	TGTGCCAGCAGTCCACCTGGCATGGGGGGTTACTTC
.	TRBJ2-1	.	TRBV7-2	CASSLGGSYNEQFF	TGTGCCAGCAGCTTGGGGGGCTCCTACAATGAGCAGTTCTTC
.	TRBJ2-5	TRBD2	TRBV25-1	CASSGTVSGGNKRATQYF	TGTGCCAGCAGTGGGACCGTGAGCGGGGGGAATAAAAGGGCGACCCAGTACTTC
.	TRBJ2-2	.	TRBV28	CASSPTLTENTGELFF	TGTGCCAGCAGTCCTACCCTGACAGAGAACACCGGGGAGCTGTTTTTT
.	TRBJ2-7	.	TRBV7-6	CASSLHRQTYEQYF	TGTGCCAGCAGCTTACATAGACAGACCTACGAGCAGTACTTC
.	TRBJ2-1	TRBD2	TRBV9	CASSRGGTLNEQFF	TGTGCCAGCAGTCGGGGGGGGACTTTGAATGAGCAGTTCTTC
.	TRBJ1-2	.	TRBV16	CASSQSLGAGSYGYTF	TGTGCCAGCAGCCAATCCTTGGGGGCCGGCTCCTATGGCTACACCTTC
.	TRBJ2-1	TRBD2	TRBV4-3	CASSLGLAGLNEQFF	TGCGCCAGCAGCCTTGGGCTAGCGGGGTTAAATGAGCAGTTCTTC
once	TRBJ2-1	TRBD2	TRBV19	CASSIRLAGAGEQFF	TGTGCCAGTAGTATACGACTAGCGGGGGCAGGGGAGCAGTTCTTC
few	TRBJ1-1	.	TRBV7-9	CASSLARQGYTEAFF	TGTGCCAGCAGCTTAGCTCGTCAGGGATACACTGAAGCTTTCTTT
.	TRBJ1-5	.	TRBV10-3	CAISERDNQPQHF	TGTGCCATCAGTGAACGAGACAATCAGCCCCAGCATTTT
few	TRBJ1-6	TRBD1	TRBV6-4	CASSVGTGVSPLHF	TGTGCCAGCAGTGTCGGGACAGGGGTTTCACCCCTCCACTTT
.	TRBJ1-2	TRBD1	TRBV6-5	CASSSWDRDGYTF	TGTGCCAGCAGTTCCTGGGACAGGGATGGCTACACCTTC
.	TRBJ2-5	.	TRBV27	CASSSPGESETQYF	TGTGCCAGCAGTTCCCCAGGGGAATCGGAGACCCAGTACTTC
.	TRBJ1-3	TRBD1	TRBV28	CASSFRGPGNTIYF	TGTGCCAGCAGTTTCAGGGGGCCTGGAAACACCATATATTTT
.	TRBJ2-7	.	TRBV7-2	CASSYTRVPSYEQYF	TGTGCCAGCAGCTATACTAGGGTCCCCTCCTACGAGCAGTACTTC
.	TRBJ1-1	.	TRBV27	CASSLGQNTEAFF	TGTGCCAGCAGTTTAGGGCAAAACACTGAAGCTTTCTTT
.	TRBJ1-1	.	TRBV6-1	CASSHRENTEAFF	TGTGCCAGCAGTCACAGGGAAAACACTGAAGCTTTCTTT
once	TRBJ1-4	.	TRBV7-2	CASSLEVREKLFF	TGTGCCAGCAGCTTAGAGGTGCGGGAAAAACTGTTTTTT
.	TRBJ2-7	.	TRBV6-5	CASSPTPFSSYEQYF	TGTGCCAGCAGCCCCACCCCGTTCAGCTCCTACGAGCAGTACTTC
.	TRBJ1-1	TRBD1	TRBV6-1	CASRRDSTNTEAFF	TGTGCCAGCAGGCGGGACAGTACGAACACTGAAGCTTTCTTT
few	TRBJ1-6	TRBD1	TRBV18	CASSLTSRTGESSPLHF	TGTGCCAGCTCACTCACGTCGAGGACAGGGGAGAGTTCACCCCTCCACTTT
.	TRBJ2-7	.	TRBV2	CASSGTNLRGQYF	TGTGCCAGCAGCGGGACAAACCTGAGGGGGCAGTACTTC
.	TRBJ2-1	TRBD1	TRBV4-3	CASSRRQGHEQFF	TGCGCCAGCAGCCGCAGACAGGGGCATGAGCAGTTCTTC
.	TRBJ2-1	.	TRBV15	CATSRDSGQHNEQFF	TGTGCCACCAGCAGAGATTCAGGACAGCACAATGAGCAGTTCTTC
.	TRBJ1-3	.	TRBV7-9	CASSLVAGAGNTIYF	TGTGCCAGCAGCTTAGTCGCAGGGGCTGGAAACACCATATATTTT
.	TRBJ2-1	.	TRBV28	CASSPFTGTYNEQFF	TGTGCCAGCAGTCCATTTACGGGGACCTACAATGAGCAGTTCTTC
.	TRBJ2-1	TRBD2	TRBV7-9	CASTTLAGRTYNEQFF	TGTGCCAGCACCACACTAGCGGGGCGGACCTACAATGAGCAGTTCTTC
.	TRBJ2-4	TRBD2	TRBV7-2	CASSWVFGGGAINIQYF	TGTGCCAGCAGCTGGGTTTTCGGCGGGGGGGCGATAAACATTCAGTACTTC
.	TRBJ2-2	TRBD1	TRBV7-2	CASSPRTGYTGELFF	TGTGCCAGCAGCCCCCGGACAGGGTACACCGGGGAGCTGTTTTTT
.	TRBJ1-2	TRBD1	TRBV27	CASSPRQGLRSNYGYTF	TGTGCCAGCAGTCCTAGACAGGGGCTTCGATCGAACTATGGCTACACCTTC
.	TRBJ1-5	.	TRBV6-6	CASERSGGNQPQHF	TGTGCCTCAGAGCGGTCCGGCGGCAATCAGCCCCAGCATTTT
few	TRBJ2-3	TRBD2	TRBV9	CASSVATASGATSTDTQYF	TGTGCCAGCAGCGTAGCAACGGCTAGCGGGGCCACTAGCACAGATACGCAGTATTTT
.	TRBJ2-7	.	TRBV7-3	CASSPQKGLYEQYF	TGTGCCAGCAGCCCCCAAAAAGGACTCTACGAGCAGTACTTC
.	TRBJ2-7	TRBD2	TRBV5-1	CASTTIPGGGAREQYF	TGCGCCAGCACCACAATTCCCGGCGGGGGGGCAAGGGAGCAGTACTTC
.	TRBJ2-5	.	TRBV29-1	CSVEGGQETQYF	TGCAGCGTTGAGGGGGGACAAGAGACCCAGTACTTC
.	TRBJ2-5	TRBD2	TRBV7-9	CASSFRRGAQETQYF	TGTGCCAGCAGCTTCCGGCGGGGGGCTCAAGAGACCCAGTACTTC
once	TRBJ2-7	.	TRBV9	CASSPAGGYEQYF	TGTGCCAGCAGCCCGGCGGGTGGCTACGAGCAGTACTTC
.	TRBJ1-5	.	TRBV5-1	CASSLTGIGPQPQHF	TGCGCCAGCAGCTTAACAGGGATCGGCCCCCAGCCCCAGCATTTT
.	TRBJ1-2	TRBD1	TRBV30	CAWSVGQGAYGYTF	TGTGCCTGGAGTGTTGGGCAGGGGGCATATGGCTACACCTTC
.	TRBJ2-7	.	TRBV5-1	CASSGDYEQYF	TGCGCCAGCAGCGGAGACTACGAGCAGTACTTC
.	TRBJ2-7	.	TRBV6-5	CASSYSNEAYEQYF	TGTGCCAGCAGTTACTCGAATGAGGCCTACGAGCAGTACTTC
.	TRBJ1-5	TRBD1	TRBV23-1	CASTTPDREGNQPQHF	TGCGCCAGCACCACCCCTGACAGGGAAGGCAATCAGCCCCAGCATTTT
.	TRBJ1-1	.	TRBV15	CATSRAPNTEAFF	TGTGCCACCAGCAGGGCACCGAACACTGAAGCTTTCTTT
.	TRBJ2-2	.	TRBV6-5	CASTRHLTGELFF	TGTGCCAGCACCCGACACCTCACCGGGGAGCTGTTTTTT
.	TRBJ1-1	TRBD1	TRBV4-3	CASSQALGTANTEAFF	TGCGCCAGCAGCCAAGCACTTGGGACAGCTAACACTGAAGCTTTCTTT
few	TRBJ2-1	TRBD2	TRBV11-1	CASSEPGGHYNEQFF	TGTGCCAGCTCGGAGCCGGGGGGGCATTACAATGAGCAGTTCTTC
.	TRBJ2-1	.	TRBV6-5	CASSYARGGGYNEQFF	TGTGCCAGCAGTTACGCGAGGGGGGGAGGCTACAATGAGCAGTTCTTC
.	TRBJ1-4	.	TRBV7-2	CASSLQGREKLFF	TGTGCCAGCAGCTTACAGGGTCGGGAAAAACTGTTTTTT
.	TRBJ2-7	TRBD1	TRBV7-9	CASSSGQGAYEQYF	TGTGCCAGCAGCTCCGGACAGGGGGCCTACGAGCAGTACTTC
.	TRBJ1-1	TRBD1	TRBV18	CASSPGQGGTEAFF	TGTGCCAGCTCACCGGGACAGGGAGGGACTGAAGCTTTCTTT
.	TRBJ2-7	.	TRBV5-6	CASSPRGLAYEQYF	TGTGCCAGCAGCCCGCGGGGACTGGCCTACGAGCAGTACTTC
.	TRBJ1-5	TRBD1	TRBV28	CASSPEGQGRGQPQHF	TGTGCCAGCAGCCCCGAGGGACAGGGAAGAGGTCAGCCCCAGCATTTT
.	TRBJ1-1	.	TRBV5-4	CASNQGNTMNTEAFF	TGTGCCAGCAACCAGGGGAATACTATGAACACTGAAGCTTTCTTT
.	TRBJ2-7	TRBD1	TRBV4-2	CASSQGTGMYEQYF	TGTGCCAGCAGCCAAGGGACAGGGATGTACGAGCAGTACTTC
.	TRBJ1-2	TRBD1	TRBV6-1	CASSRDSIYGYTF	TGTGCCAGCAGCCGGGACAGCATCTATGGCTACACCTTC
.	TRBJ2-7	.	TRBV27	CASSFRYEQYF	TGTGCCAGCAGTTTCCGCTACGAGCAGTACTTC
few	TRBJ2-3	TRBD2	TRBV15	CATSTSGGATDTQYF	TGTGCCACCAGCACTAGCGGGGGGGCCACAGATACGCAGTATTTT